This T cell receptor (beta chain) was found in a study of response to subunit inactivated influenza vaccine. General study findings and limits: Authors suggested each seasonal flu vaccination may recruit only limited numbers of new T cells.

In this sample, this clonotype is medium-sized. Its matching antigen is unknown. V lost 4 bases and J lost 4; bases outside the gene matches: 4. The CDR3 sequence is 13 residues long. Germline V gives CDR1 SGDLS, CDR2 YYNGEE. One entry per CDR3 protein, called by TCRdb with MiXCR from the RT-PCR reads. Of fewer than 250,000 distinct CDR3 sequences listed, 13% to 15% were seen once; the top ten hold 20% to 30%. This clonotype was obtained from a man aged 45-60 years who received an inactivated influenza vaccine. The sample here was CD8+ T cells sorted from PBMCs, taken more than 4 days after vaccination. The chain has TRBV9 and TRBJ2-7; 8 bases agree with TRBD2. The CDR3 coding sequence is TGTGCCAGCAGCCCGCGGGAGGCGTACGAGCAGTACTTC. Its protein is CASSPREAYEQYF.